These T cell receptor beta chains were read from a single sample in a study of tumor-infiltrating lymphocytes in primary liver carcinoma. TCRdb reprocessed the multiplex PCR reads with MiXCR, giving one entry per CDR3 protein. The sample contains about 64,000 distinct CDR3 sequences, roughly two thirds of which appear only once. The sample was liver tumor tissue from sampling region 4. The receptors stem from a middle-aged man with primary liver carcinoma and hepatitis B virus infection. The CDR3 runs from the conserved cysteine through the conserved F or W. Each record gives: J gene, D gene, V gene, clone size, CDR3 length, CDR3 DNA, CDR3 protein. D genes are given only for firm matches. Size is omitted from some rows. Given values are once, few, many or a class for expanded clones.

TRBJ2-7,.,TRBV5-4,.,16,TGTGTCAGCAGCTTGGCCGCGGCAGGGGTTCCCTACGAGCAATACTTC,CVSSLAAAGVPYEQYF
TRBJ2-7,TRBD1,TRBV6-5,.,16,TGTGTCAGCAGGCCCGGACAGGCAACACCCTTTTACGAGCAGTACTTC,CVSRPGQATPFYEQYF
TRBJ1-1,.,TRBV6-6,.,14,TGTGCCAGCAGTGGGACAAGGGTAAGGACTGAAGCCTTCTTT,CASSGTRVRTEAFF
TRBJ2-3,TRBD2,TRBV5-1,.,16,TGCGCCAGCAGCTCCCTAGTAGCGGGAGCCACAGGTATGCAGTATTTT,CASSSLVAGATGMQYF
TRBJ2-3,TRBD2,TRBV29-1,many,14,TGCAGCGTCACTCTAGCGGGAGTAACAGATACGCAGTATTTT,CSVTLAGVTDTQYF
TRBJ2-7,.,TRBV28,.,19,TGTGCCAGCAGTTTTTTCGGACTAACGGCAGGGCAAATCTCCTACGAGCAGTACTTC,CASSFFGLTAGQISYEQYF
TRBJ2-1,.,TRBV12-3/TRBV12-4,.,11,TGTGCCGGCAGTCCAGTTAATGAGCAGTTCTTC,CAGSPVNEQFF
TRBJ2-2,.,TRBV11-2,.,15,TGTGCCAGCAGTTTTGTGGGATCGAACACCGGGAAGCTGTTTTTT,CASSFVGSNTGKLFF
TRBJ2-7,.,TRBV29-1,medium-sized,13,TGCAGCGCCCGCACAGGGCGAGCCTACGAGCAGTACTTC,CSARTGRAYEQYF
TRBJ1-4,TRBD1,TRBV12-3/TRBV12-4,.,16,TGTGCTAGCAGTCTACAGGGGGAACGCGTGAATGTAAAACTGTTTTTT,CASSLQGERVNVKLFF
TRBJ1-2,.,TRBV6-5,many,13,TGTGCCAGCAGTTCGCGGGGTACTTATGGCTACACCTTC,CASSSRGTYGYTF
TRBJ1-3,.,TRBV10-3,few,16,TGTACCATCAGTGAGACTCGGACAGCTCGTGGAAACACCATATATTTT,CTISETRTARGNTIYF
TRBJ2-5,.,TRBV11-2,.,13,TGCGTCAGCAGCTTAGTTCTGGAAGAGATCCAGTACTTC,CVSSLVLEEIQYF
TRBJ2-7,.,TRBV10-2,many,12,TGCGCCAGCAGTGTGGGGGGCTACGAGCAGTACTTC,CASSVGGYEQYF
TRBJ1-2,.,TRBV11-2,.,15,TGTGCCAGCAGCTTAGGTGGGACATCCCCAGGAAGCTACACCTTC,CASSLGGTSPGSYTF
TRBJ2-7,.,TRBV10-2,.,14,TGCGCCAGCATAGACAACTGGGGTCGACCCGAGCAGTACTTC,CASIDNWGRPEQYF
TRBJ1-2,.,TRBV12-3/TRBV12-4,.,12,TGTGCTAGCAGTTTGGCGGGGGCTGGCTACACCTTC,CASSLAGAGYTF
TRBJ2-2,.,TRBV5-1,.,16,TGCGCCAGCAGCTTACATCACATTACGAACACCGGGGAGCTGTTTTTT,CASSLHHITNTGELFF
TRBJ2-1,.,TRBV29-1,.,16,TGCAGCGTTGAGGATCCAGATCGGAGCTCCTACAGTGAGCAGTTCTTC,CSVEDPDRSSYSEQFF
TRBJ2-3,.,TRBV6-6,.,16,TGTGCCAGCAGTCCCATCGCGGATGGTGTCAAAGATACGCAGTATTTT,CASSPIADGVKDTQYF
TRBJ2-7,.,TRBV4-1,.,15,TGCGCCAGCAGCCAAGATAAGACACTAGCCATAGCGCAGTACTTC,CASSQDKTLAIAQYF
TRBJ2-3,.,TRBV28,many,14,TGTGCCAGCAGTCCCCCCCCCGGAACAGATACGCAGTATTTT,CASSPPPGTDTQYF
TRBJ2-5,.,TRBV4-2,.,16,TGTGCCAGAAGCAAAAGCGGGCGCAGCCCCCAAGAGACCCAGTACTTC,CARSKSGRSPQETQYF
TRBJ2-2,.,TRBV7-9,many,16,TGTGCCAGCGCCACTTGGACAATCGCGAACACCGGGGAGCTGTTTTTT,CASATWTIANTGELFF
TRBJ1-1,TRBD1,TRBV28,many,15,TGTGCCAGCAACCCACAGGGGGTGGGGTCCACTGAAGCTTTCTTT,CASNPQGVGSTEAFF
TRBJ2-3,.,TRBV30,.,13,TGTGCCTTGACACGTCAGCGCACAGATACACAGTATTTT,CALTRQRTDTQYF
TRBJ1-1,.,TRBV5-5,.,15,TGTGCCAGCAACTTGTTCGCACGGTGGAACACTGAGGCTTTCTTT,CASNLFARWNTEAFF
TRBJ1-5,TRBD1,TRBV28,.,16,TGTGCCAGCCTTCATCCAACAGGACAGGGAAATCACCCCCAGCATTTT,CASLHPTGQGNHPQHF
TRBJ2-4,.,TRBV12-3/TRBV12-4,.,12,TGTGCCAGCAGTACTCAAAAAAACATTCAGTACTTC,CASSTQKNIQYF
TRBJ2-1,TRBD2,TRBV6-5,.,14,TGTGCCAGCAGCCAATCGGGACTAGTTGGTGAGCAGTCCTTC,CASSQSGLVGEQSF
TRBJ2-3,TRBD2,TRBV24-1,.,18,TGTGCCACAGGACCGGGACTAGTGGAACTTACTACCACATATACGCAGTATTTT,CATGPGLVELTTTYTQYF
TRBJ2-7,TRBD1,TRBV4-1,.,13,TGCTCCAGCAGCCAGTCCGGGGACAGGGCAAAGTACTTC,CSSSQSGDRAKYF
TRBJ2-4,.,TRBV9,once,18,TGTGCCAGCAGCCCGCCTGATGGTCAGGTGAGAGCCAAAAACATTCAGTATTTC,CASSPPDGQVRAKNIQYF
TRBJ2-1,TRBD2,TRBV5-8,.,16,TGTGCCGGCAGCTTGGGACTAACGGGAGTGAAGAATGAGCAGTTCTTC,CAGSLGLTGVKNEQFF
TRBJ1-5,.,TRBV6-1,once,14,TGTGCCAGCAGTGGAGACCATAACAATCAGTCCCAGCATTTT,CASSGDHNNQSQHF